Following are 13 T cell receptor beta chains from one sample sequenced in a study of regulatory T cells in long-lasting Graves disease. Combining iRepertoire HTBI primers with Arm-PCR of CDR3 regions, the authors built TCR beta libraries. TCRdb reprocessed the multiplex PCR reads via MiXCR and lists one record per CDR3 protein. In the table there are fewer than 400,000 distinct CDR3 sequences, 15% to 20% of which are singletons. Time point given: persistent/refractory GD, antithyroid drugs over 5 years with positive TRAb. Isolated PBMC RNA provided the starting material for the TCR library. The sequencing used peripheral blood mononuclear cells (PBMCs), collected when the disease was refractory, from a patient treated with antithyroid drugs. These receptors were taken from a female donor with Graves disease.

This clonotype was counted a few times. V and J are TRBV18 and TRBJ1-4; D is unclear. Between the trimmed V and J ends, which lost 3 bases and 0 bases, there was a span of 8 bases. CDR3 length equals 15 residues. Per the germline V gene, CDR1 is KGHSH and CDR2 is LQKENI. CDR3 protein: CASSPVAATNEKLFF. CDR3 nucleotide sequence: TGTGCCAGCTCACCGGTAGCTGCAACTAATGAAAAACTGTTTTTT.

The sample holds a few counts of this clonotype. This chain uses TRBV7-3 with TRBJ1-1, with a weak D call TRBD1 (5 bases). The germline V and J ends were trimmed by 6 bases and 1 base, with 12 bases remaining between them. CDR3 length equals 14 residues. Germline assignment: CDR1 SGHTA and CDR2 FQGTGA. The CDR3 loop is CASSSGAGNTEAFF. CDR3 nucleotides: TGTGCCAGCAGTTCCGGGGCAGGGAACACTGAAGCTTTCTTT.

The CDR3: CASSLGSTGGSPYGYTF. DNA of the CDR3: TGTGCCAGCAGCTTGGGAAGCACAGGGGGCTCTCCCTATGGCTACACCTTC. This sequence joins TRBV5-4 and TRBJ1-2, with 9 nucleotides matching TRBD1. The germline gives CDR1 SGHNT, CDR2 YYREEE (reference sequence). With V trimmed by 0 bases and J by 4 bases, 10 bases remained unmatched. The CDR3 spans 17 residues.

There are a few counts of this clonotype. V is TRBV20-1 and J is TRBJ1-1; D is ambiguous. Between the trimmed V and J ends, which lost 0 bases and 6 bases, there was a span of 11 bases. The CDR3 is made up of 13 amino acids. The germline V gene encodes CDR1 DFQATT and CDR2 SNEGSKA (reference sequence). The CDR3 coding sequence is TGCAGTGCTAGAGATCGGCGGGGTCCTGAAGCTTTCTTT. Translation gives CSARDRRGPEAFF.

This clonotype was found many times. V is TRBV2 and J is TRBJ2-5; possibly TRBD2 for D (5 bases). The V end was cut by 6 bases, the J end by 3 bases, with 5 bases between. CDR3 length equals 11 residues. Germline CDR1 and CDR2: SNHLY and FYNNEI. This CDR3 is CASREEETQYF. In DNA, the CDR3 is TGTGCCAGCAGGGAGGAAGAGACCCAGTACTTC.

This clonotype was counted many times. V usage is TRBV28 and J usage is TRBJ2-5; TRBD2 matches at 10 bases. The CDR3 extends over 18 amino acids. Trimming took 5 bases from V and 5 from J; bases not matched to a gene: 17. Germline loops: CDR1 MDHEN, CDR2 SYDVKM. CDR3 sequence: CASSPGLAREWGYETQYF. The CDR3 DNA sequence: TGTGCCAGCAGTCCGGGACTAGCGAGAGAGTGGGGGTACGAGACCCAGTACTTC.

The chain employs TRBV4-1 and TRBJ1-2; a possible D gene is TRBD1 (6 bases). V was clipped by 4 bases and J by 4 bases, with 16 bases between them. CDR3 size: 15 residues. CDR1 and CDR2 (germline): MGHRA, YSYEKL. Here the CDR3 reads CASSLNKGGAYGYTF. CDR3 coding DNA: TGCGCCAGCAGCCTCAATAAGGGGGGGGCCTATGGCTACACCTTC.

The table lists this clonotype with many counts. The chain joins TRBV12-3 or TRBV12-4 to TRBJ1-4; D is unresolved. V lost 4 bases to trimming and J lost 8 bases, with 17 bases between them. This CDR3 contains 15 residues. The CDR3 nucleotides are TGTGCCAGCAGTTCTGAGACCGTGTTTCTGGAAAAACTGTTTTTT. Residues: CASSSETVFLEKLFF.

In this sample, this clonotype turned up many times. V is TRBV7-8 and J is TRBJ1-4; TRBD1 aligns across 7 bases. In germline, CDR1 is SGHVS, CDR2 FQNEAQ. Trimming at V came to 11 bases and at J to 0 bases, leaving 21 bases not matched to a gene. The CDR3 consists of 19 residues. CDR3 amino acids: CAPSAVEGDSRATNEKLFF. CDR3 bases: TGTGCCCCCTCAGCGGTAGAAGGGGACAGCCGAGCAACTAATGAAAAACTGTTTTTT.

This clonotype was seen a few times. The V and J genes are TRBV6-1 and TRBJ1-6, with D perhaps matching TRBD1 (5 bases). The V end was cut by 3 bases, the J end by 14 bases, with 20 bases between. Germline values: CDR1 MNHNS, CDR2 SASEGT. CDR3 length: 15 residues. The DNA of the CDR3 is TGTGCCAGCAGTGAGGTTTGGGGCACTCGGGGGGCCCTCCACTTT. Translation: CASSEVWGTRGALHF.

The chain has TRBV19 and TRBJ1-1; the D is unclear. The CDR3 extends over 16 amino acids. Germline V gene data show CDR1 as LNHDA and CDR2 as SQIVND (reference sequence). V lost 3 bases and J lost 0, with 14 bases in between. As DNA, the CDR3 is TGTGCCAGTAGTATTCGTGGCAGCCGCATGAACACTGAAGCTTTCTTT. Amino acid sequence: CASSIRGSRMNTEAFF.

This clonotype was observed a handful of times. A read error may be the cause here, since a much bigger clone is one base away. The genes are TRBV28 and TRBJ2-7; the D gene is possibly TRBD1 (6 bases). This CDR3 region has 12 residues. Germline V CDR1 and CDR2: MDHEN, SYDVKM. Between the trimmed V and J ends, which lost 5 bases and 9 bases, there was a span of 14 bases. In nucleotides, the CDR3 is TGTGCCAGCAGTGCAAACAGGGACGGGCAGTACTTC. Its translation is CASSANRDGQYF.

This clonotype was counted ten times or more. CDR3 sequence: CASAHPSEAFF. CDR3 DNA sequence: TGTGCTAGTGCCCACCCCTCGGAAGCTTTCTTT. This rearrangement joins TRBV12-5 to TRBJ1-1; D is undetermined. CDR3 length: 11 amino acids. Germline V gene lookup returns CDR1 LGHNT and CDR2 FRNRAP. V lost 7 bases, J lost 8 bases, and 11 bases lay in between.